The 11 T cell receptor beta chains listed next were all sequenced from one sample in a study of lung T cells in sarcoidosis with Löfgren's syndrome. TCRdb re-derived calls from the reads in MiXCR, one entry per CDR3 protein. The repertoire has about 880 distinct CDR3 sequences, over 25% of them found once; the top ten carry roughly 28%. What was sequenced was CD4+ T cells from bronchoalveolar lavage fluid. These receptors all come from a human donor with sarcoidosis (Löfgren's syndrome or another form), or a control subject (not recorded which).

In its sample, this clonotype ranks as large (0.1 to 1%). The chain combines TRBV20-1 with TRBJ2-5, with 7 bases matching TRBD1. The CDR3 is made up of 13 amino acids. Germline V gene data show CDR1 as DFQATT and CDR2 as SNEGSKA (reference sequence). Unmatched junction bases numbered 7, after V lost 6 bases and J lost 3 bases. Written as DNA, the CDR3 is TGCAGTGCCGCAGGGGGACAAGAAGAGACCCAGTACTTC. This codes for CSAAGGQEETQYF.

By sample fraction, this clonotype is medium-sized (0.01 to 0.1%). The gene calls are TRBV11-2 and TRBJ1-5; no reliable D call. The CDR3 contains 13 residues. The V end lost 5 bases, the J end lost 9 bases, and 14 bases lay between the germline ends. Looked up from germline, CDR1 is SGHAT and CDR2 is FQNNGV. Here the CDR3 DNA reads TGTGCCAGCAGCCCGGGGAGCGAAGGGCCCCAGCATTTT. It encodes CASSPGSEGPQHF.

By sample fraction, this clonotype is large (0.1 to 1%). The rearrangement joins TRBV7-2 to TRBJ2-5; 7 nucleotides agree with TRBD2. V lost 3 bases to trimming and J lost 5 bases; unmatched junction nucleotides: 6. The CDR3 totals 14 residues. In germline, CDR1 is SGHTA, CDR2 FQGNSA. The CDR3 spells CASSFISGTETQYF. The CDR3 DNA follows: TGTGCCAGCAGCTTCATAAGCGGGACTGAGACCCAGTACTTC. The full variable domain, rest sourced from reference TRBV7-2 and TRBJ2-5, is GAGVSQSPSNKVTEKGKDVELRCDPISGHTALYWYRQSLGQGLEFLIYFQGNSAPDKSGLPSDRFSAERTGGSVSTLTIQRTQQEDSAVYLCASSFISGTETQYFGPGTRLLVL.

V gene TRBV7-2 combines with J gene TRBJ2-3, with no clear D. Germline loops: CDR1 SGHTA, CDR2 FQGNSA. Trimming removed 2 bases at V and 1 base at J, with 4 bases between. The CDR3 has 13 residues. CDR3 residues: CASSLHGTDTQYF. CDR3 nucleotides: TGTGCCAGCAGCTTACATGGCACAGATACGCAGTATTTT.

This chain links TRBV27 with TRBJ2-1; 7 positions match TRBD2. This CDR3 has 15 residues. Germline V gene lookup returns CDR1 MNHEY and CDR2 SMNVEV (reference sequence). Losses at the gene ends were 4 bases for V and 2 bases for J; bases not matched to a gene: 5. The CDR3 region is CASSSAGEAYNEQFF. The CDR3 nucleotides are TGTGCCAGCAGTTCGGCGGGAGAGGCCTACAATGAGCAGTTCTTC.

In its sample, this clonotype is medium-sized. The chain is built from TRBV5-1 and TRBJ2-5; TRBD1 might be the D (6 bases). The V end was cut by 4 bases, the J end by 5 bases, with 18 bases between. From germline, CDR1 is SGHRS and CDR2 YFSETQ. The CDR3 consists of 15 residues. In DNA, the CDR3 is TGCGCCAGCAGCCCGACTCCAGGGGTTTTGGAGACCCAGTACTTC. It specifies CASSPTPGVLETQYF.

This clonotype was seen many times. The chain employs TRBV10-3 and TRBJ2-5; 12 nucleotides match TRBD1. With 6 bases clipped from V and 2 bases from J, the junction kept 4 bases outside the gene matches. The germline CDR1 and CDR2 sequences are ENHRY and SYGVKD. The CDR3 consists of 15 residues. CDR3: CAISRDRGLQETQYF. The CDR3 region has the DNA TGTGCCATCAGCCGGGACAGGGGGCTACAAGAGACCCAGTACTTC.

This clonotype was counted at least ten times. The chain carries TRBV5-6 and TRBJ2-1; possible D gene TRBD1, 5 bases. The germline V and J ends were trimmed by 0 bases and 2 bases, with 15 bases remaining between them. The CDR3 has 17 amino acids. Per the germline V gene, CDR1 is SGHDT and CDR2 is YYEEEE. The CDR3 is CASSLGAGSGPYNEQFF. The CDR3 nucleotides are TGTGCCAGCAGCTTGGGGGCAGGGTCTGGCCCCTACAATGAGCAGTTCTTC.

As for this clonotype: The junction shows a germline mismatch at one end, possibly a read error. The chain has TRBV4-1 and TRBJ1-2, with D unresolved. This CDR3 has 15 amino acids. Per germline, CDR1 MGHRA and CDR2 YSYEKL. CDR3: CASSQDLELNYGYTF. In DNA, the CDR3 is TGCGCCAGCAGCCAAGATCTGGAACTTAACTATGGCTACACTTTC.

As for this clonotype: At one end the junction does not follow the germline gene, possibly because of a read error. The chain recombines TRBV11-2 with TRBJ1-1, with D perhaps matching TRBD1 (6 bases). The CDR3 extends over 14 amino acids. Germline-derived CDR1 and CDR2 are SGHAT and FQNNGV. The CDR3 loop reads CANRATGGIAEAFF. In nucleotides, the CDR3 is TGCGCCAACAGGGCGACAGGTGGTATCGCTGAAGCTTTCTTT.

On this clonotype itself: Likely a read error: the CDR3 ends without its conserved phenylalanine or tryptophan. Because the CDR3's place on the DNA is in doubt, the DNA is left out and the CDR3 is given as listed by TCRdb. The V and J genes are TRBV14 and TRBJ2-1; the table assigns TRBD2, which was not confirmed against the DNA. The CDR3 adds up to 20 amino acids, both ends counted. The germline gives CDR1 SGHDN, CDR2 FVKESK. CDR3 amino acids: CASSHPFGTSVARAYNEQFG.